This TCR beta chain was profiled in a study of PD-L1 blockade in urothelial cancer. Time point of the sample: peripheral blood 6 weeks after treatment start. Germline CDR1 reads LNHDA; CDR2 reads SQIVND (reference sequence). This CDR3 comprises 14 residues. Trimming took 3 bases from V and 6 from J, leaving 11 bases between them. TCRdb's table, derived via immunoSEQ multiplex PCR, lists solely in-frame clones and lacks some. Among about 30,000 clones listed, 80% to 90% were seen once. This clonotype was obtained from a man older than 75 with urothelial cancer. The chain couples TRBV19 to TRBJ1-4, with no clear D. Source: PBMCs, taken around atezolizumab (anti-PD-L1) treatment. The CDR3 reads CASSMGRLDEKLFF. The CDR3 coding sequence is TGTGCCAGTAGTATGGGCAGGCTTGATGAAAAACTGTTTTTT. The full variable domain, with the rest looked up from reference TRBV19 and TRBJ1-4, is DGGITQSPKYLFRKEGQNVTLSCEQNLNHDAMYWYRQDPGQGLRLIYYSQIVNDFQKGDIAEGYSVSREKKESFPLTVTSAQKNPTAFYLCASSMGRLDEKLFFGSGTQLSVL.